This section outlines one T cell receptor beta chain sequence together with its context. Per the study methods: It was from reference gene primer amplification that nucleated cell counts were estimated. The assay was immunoSEQ multiplex PCR, and TCRdb's table has in-frame clones only and misses some. V and J calls and clone size are those listed in that table; D and trimming were worked out from the DNA. The sample contains 120,000 to 150,000 clones, approximately 82% of which appear only once. The sample belongs to a study of blood T cell repertoires in COVID-19. About the research overall: The origin of the acute and convalescent COVID-19 samples was the United States, Italy and Spain. Sample material is recorded as cDNA or gDNA derived from T cells, B-cell-depleted T cells, or PBMCs.

This CDR3 spans 16 amino acids. CDR1 is LGHNT, CDR2 FRNRAP, per germline. V shed 1 base and J shed 3 bases, with 15 bases lying between them. Input material: peripheral blood. The receptor was derived from a woman aged 45-59 years in a cohort sampled during active or convalescent COVID-19. The chain uses TRBV12-5 and TRBJ1-1, with D unclear. CDR3 residues: CASGLEWAVPDTEAFF. The CDR3 DNA reads TGTGCTAGTGGTTTGGAATGGGCAGTCCCGGACACTGAAGCTTTCTTT.